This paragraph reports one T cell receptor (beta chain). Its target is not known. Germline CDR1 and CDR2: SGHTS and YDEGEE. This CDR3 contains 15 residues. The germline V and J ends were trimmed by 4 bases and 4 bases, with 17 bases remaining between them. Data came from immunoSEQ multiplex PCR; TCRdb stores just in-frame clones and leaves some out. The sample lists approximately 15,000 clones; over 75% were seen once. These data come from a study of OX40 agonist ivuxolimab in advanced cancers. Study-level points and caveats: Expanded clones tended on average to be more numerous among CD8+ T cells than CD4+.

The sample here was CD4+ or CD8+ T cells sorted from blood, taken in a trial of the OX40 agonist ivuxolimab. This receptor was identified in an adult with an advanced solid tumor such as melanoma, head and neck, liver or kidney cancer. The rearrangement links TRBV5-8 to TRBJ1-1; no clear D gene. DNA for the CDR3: TGTGCCAGCAGCCGGTCAGAGGTCCGGGGCACTGAAGCTTTCTTT. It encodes CASSRSEVRGTEAFF.